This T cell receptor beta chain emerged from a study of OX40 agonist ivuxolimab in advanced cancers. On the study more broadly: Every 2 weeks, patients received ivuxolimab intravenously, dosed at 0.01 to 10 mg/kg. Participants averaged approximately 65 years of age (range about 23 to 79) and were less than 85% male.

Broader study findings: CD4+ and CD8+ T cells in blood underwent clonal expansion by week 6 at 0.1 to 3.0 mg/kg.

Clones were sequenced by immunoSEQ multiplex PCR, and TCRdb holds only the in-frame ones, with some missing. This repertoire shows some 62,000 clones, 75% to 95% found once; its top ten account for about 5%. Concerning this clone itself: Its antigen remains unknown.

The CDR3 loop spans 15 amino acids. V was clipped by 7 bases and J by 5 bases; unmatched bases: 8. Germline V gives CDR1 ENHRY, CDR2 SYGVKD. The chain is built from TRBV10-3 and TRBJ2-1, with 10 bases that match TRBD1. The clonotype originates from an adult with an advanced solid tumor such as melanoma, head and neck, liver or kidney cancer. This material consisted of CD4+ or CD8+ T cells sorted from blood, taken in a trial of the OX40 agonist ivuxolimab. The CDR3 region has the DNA TGTGCCATCAAGCCCGGGACAGGGGAAAACAATGAGCAGTTCTTC. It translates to CAIKPGTGENNEQFF.